This TCR beta chain was recorded in a study of blood T cell repertoires in COVID-19. Looking at the study overall: COVID-19 samples from acute and convalescent phases originated in the United States, Italy and Spain. Nucleic acid was either cDNA or gDNA, and it came from T cells, B-cell-depleted T cells, or PBMCs.

TCRdb's copy holds only in-frame clones and misses some; the assay was immunoSEQ multiplex PCR. The profile shows 300,000 to 350,000 clones, 75% to 90% of them singletons. This CDR3 has 12 residues. The V end lost 2 bases, the J end lost 10 bases, and 14 bases lay between the germline ends. CDR1 GTSNPN and CDR2 SVGIG come from the germline V gene (reference sequence). The chain has TRBV30 and TRBJ2-5; possible D gene TRBD2, 6 bases. The specimen was peripheral blood. This TCR came from a woman aged 50 to 60 with COVID-19, enrolled during active disease. CDR3 region: CAWSRDSPDQYF. DNA of the CDR3: TGTGCCTGGAGTAGGGACTCCCCAGACCAGTACTTC.